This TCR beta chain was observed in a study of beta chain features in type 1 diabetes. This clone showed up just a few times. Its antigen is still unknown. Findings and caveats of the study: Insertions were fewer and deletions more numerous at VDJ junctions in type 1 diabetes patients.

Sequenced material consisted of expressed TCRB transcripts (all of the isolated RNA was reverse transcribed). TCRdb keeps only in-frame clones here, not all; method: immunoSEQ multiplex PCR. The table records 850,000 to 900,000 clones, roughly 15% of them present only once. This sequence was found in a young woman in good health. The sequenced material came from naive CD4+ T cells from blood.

CDR3 region: CASIGQGVIEAFF. Written as DNA, the CDR3 is TGTGCCAGCATAGGACAGGGGGTCATTGAAGCTTTCTTT. This chain joins TRBV28 and TRBJ1-1; 10 nucleotides align to TRBD1. With V trimmed by 7 bases and J by 7 bases, 6 bases remained unmatched. The CDR3 extends over 13 amino acids. Germline lookup yields CDR1 MDHEN and CDR2 SYDVKM.